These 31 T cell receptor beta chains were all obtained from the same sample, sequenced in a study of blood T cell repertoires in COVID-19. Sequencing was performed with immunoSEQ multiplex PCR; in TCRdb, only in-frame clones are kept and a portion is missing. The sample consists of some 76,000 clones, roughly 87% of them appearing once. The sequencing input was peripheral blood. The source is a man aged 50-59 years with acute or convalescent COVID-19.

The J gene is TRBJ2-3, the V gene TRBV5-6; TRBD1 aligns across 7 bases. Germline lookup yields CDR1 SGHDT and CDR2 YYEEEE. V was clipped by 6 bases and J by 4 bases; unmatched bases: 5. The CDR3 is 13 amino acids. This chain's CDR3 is CASMLGQADTQYF. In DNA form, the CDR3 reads TGTGCCAGCATGCTCGGACAGGCAGATACGCAGTATTTT.

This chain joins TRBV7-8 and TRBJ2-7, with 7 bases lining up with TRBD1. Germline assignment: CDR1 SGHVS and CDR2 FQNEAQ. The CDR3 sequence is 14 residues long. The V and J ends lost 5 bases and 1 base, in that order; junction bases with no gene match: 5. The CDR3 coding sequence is TGTGCCAGCAGCCCGGACAGGCTTTCCTACGAGCAGTACTTC. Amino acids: CASSPDRLSYEQYF.

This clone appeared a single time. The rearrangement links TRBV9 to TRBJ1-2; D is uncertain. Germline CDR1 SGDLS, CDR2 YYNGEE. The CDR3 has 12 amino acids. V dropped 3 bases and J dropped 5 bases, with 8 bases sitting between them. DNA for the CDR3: TGTGCCAGCAGCGCATGGGAGTATGGCTACACCTTC. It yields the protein CASSAWEYGYTF.

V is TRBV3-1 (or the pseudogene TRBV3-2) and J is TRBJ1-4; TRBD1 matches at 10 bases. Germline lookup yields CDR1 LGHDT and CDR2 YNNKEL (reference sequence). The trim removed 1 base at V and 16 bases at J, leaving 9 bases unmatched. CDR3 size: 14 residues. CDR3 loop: CASSQVRATGGEFF. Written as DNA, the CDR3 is TGTGCCAGCAGCCAAGTTAGGGCGACAGGGGGCGAGTTTTTT.

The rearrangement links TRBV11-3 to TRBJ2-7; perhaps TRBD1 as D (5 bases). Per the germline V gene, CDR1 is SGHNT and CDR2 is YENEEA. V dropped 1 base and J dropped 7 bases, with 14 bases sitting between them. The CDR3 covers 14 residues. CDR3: CASSLGDKPGEQYF. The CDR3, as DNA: TGTGCCAGCAGCTTAGGCGATAAGCCAGGGGAGCAGTACTTC.

DNA of the CDR3: TGTGCCAGCAGTGCGAACAGGGGAGGCTACGAGCAGTACTTC. This sequence encodes CASSANRGGYEQYF. J is TRBJ2-7 and V is TRBV2; a possible D gene is TRBD1 (7 bases). The V and J ends lost 4 bases and 3 bases respectively, with 13 bases between them. The CDR3 length is 14 residues. CDR1 SNHLY and CDR2 FYNNEI come from the germline V gene. The full variable domain, its missing parts supplied by reference TRBV2 and TRBJ2-7, is EPEVTQTPSHQVTQMGQEVILRCVPISNHLYFYWYRQILGQKVEFLVSFYNNEISEKSEIFDDQFSVERPDGSNFTLKIRSTKLEDSAMYFCASSANRGGYEQYFGPGTRLTVT.

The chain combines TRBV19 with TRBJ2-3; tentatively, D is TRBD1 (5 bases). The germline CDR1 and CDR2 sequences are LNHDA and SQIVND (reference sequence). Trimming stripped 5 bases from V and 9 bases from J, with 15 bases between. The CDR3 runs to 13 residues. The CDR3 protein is CASSPGPQETQYF. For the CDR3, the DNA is TGTGCCAGTAGTCCGGGCCCACAGGAAACGCAGTATTTT.

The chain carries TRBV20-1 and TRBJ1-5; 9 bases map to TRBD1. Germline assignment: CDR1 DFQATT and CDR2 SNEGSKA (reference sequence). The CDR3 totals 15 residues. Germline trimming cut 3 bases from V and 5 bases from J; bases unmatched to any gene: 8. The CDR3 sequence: CSASEDRGGDQPQHF. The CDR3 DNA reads TGCAGTGCTAGTGAAGACAGGGGGGGTGATCAGCCCCAGCATTTT.

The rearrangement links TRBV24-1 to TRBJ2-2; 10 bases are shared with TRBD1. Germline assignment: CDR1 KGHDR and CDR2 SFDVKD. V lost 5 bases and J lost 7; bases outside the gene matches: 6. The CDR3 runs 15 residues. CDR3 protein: CATSAGTGDFGELFF. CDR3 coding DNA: TGTGCCACCAGTGCCGGGACAGGGGATTTCGGGGAGCTGTTTTTT.

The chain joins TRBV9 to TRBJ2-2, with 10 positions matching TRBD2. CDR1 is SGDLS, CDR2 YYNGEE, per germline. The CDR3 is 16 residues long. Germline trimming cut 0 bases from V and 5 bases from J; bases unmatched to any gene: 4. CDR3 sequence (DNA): TGTGCCAGCAGCGTAGATCCTAGCGGGAGTACCGGGGAGCTGTTTTTT. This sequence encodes CASSVDPSGSTGELFF.

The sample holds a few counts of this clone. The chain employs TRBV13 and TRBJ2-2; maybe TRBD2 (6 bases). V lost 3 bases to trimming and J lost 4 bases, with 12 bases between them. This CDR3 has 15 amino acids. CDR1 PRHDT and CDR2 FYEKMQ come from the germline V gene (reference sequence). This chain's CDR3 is CASSFSGIATGELFF. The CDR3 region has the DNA TGTGCCAGCAGCTTTAGCGGAATCGCCACCGGGGAGCTGTTTTTT.

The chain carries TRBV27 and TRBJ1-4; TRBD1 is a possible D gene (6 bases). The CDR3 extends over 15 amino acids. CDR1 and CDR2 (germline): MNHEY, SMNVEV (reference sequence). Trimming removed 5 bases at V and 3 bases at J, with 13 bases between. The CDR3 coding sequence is TGTGCCAGCAGTAACCTGGACAGCCCTAATGAAAAACTGTTTTTT. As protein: CASSNLDSPNEKLFF. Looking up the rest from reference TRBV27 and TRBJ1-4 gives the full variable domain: EAQVTQNPRYLITVTGKKLTVTCSQNMNHEYMSWYRQDPGLGLRQIYYSMNVEVTDKGDVPEGYKVSRKEKRNFPLILESPSPNQTSLYFCASSNLDSPNEKLFFGSGTQLSVL.

DNA for the CDR3: TGTGCCAGCACCGGGGACAGACCGAACACCGGGGAGCTGTTTTTT. It encodes CASTGDRPNTGELFF. This rearrangement joins TRBV2 to TRBJ2-2; 7 bases agree with TRBD1. This CDR3 is built from 15 residues. Germline-derived CDR1 and CDR2 are SNHLY and FYNNEI. Trimming at V came to 7 bases and at J to 0 bases, leaving 5 bases not matched to a gene.

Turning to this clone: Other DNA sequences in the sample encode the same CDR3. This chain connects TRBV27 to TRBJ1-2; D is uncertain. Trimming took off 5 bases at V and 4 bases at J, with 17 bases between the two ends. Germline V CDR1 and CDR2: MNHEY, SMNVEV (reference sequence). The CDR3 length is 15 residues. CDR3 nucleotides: TGTGCCAGCAGTCCCTTGATAACGGTACCCTATGGCTACACCTTC. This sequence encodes CASSPLITVPYGYTF.

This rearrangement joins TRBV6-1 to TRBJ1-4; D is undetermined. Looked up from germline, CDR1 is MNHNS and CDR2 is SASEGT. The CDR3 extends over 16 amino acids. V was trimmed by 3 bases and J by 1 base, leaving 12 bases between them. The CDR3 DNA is TGTGCCAGCAGTGAGGGCCCGGCGGGAACTAATGAAAAACTGTTTTTT. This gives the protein CASSEGPAGTNEKLFF.

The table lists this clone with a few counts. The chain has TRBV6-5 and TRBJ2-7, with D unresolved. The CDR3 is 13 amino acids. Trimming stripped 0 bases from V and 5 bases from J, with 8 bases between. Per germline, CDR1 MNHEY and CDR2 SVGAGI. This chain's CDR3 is CASSYSQPDEQYF. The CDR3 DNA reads TGTGCCAGCAGTTACTCACAACCTGACGAGCAGTACTTC.

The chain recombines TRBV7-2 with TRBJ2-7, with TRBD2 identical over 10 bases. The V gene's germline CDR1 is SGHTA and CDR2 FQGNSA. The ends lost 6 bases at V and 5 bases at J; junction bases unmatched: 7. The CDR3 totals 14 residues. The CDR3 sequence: CASRGGTSADEQYF. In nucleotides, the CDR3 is TGTGCCAGCAGAGGGGGGACTAGCGCCGACGAGCAGTACTTC.

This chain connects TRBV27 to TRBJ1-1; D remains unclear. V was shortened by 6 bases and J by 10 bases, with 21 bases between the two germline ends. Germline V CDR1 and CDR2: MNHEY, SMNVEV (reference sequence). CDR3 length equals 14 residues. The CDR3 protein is CASREGGSLPAAFF. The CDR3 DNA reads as TGTGCCAGCAGAGAGGGCGGGTCCCTACCGGCAGCTTTCTTT.

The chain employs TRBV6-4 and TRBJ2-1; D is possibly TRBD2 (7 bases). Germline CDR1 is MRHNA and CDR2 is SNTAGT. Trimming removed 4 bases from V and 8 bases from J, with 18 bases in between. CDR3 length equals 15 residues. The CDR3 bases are TGTGCCAGCAGTGCTGGGGGGGCGTTGGGACATGAGCAGTTCTTC. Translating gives CASSAGGALGHEQFF.

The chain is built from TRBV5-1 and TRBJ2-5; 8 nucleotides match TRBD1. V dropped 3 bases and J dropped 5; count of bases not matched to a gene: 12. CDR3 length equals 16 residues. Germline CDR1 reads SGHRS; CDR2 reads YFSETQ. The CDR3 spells CASSSQDRGFRETQYF. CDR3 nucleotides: TGCGCCAGCAGCTCCCAAGACAGGGGTTTCAGGGAGACCCAGTACTTC.

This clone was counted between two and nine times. The CDR3 coding sequence is TGTGCCAGCAGCTTGGAGGGAGGGAAACTCTCTGGGGCCAACGTCCTGACTTTC. As protein: CASSLEGGKLSGANVLTF. The chain combines TRBV5-8 with TRBJ2-6, with TRBD2 matching 7 bases. V was pared by 0 bases and J by 0 bases, with 6 bases of the junction left unmatched. This CDR3 comprises 18 residues. Germline-derived CDR1 and CDR2 are SGHTS and YDEGEE.

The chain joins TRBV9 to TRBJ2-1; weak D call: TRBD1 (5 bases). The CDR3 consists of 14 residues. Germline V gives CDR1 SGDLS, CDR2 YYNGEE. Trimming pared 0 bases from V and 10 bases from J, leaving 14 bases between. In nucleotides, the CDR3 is TGTGCCAGCAGCGTAGGGACACTCCTAATCGAGCAGTTCTTC. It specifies CASSVGTLLIEQFF.

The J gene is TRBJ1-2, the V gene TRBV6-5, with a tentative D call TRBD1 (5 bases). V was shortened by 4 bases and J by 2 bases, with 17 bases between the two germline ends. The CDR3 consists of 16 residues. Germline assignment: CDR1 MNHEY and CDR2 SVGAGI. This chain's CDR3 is CASSSVSGRDNYGYTF. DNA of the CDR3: TGTGCCAGCAGTTCCGTGTCCGGGAGGGACAACTATGGCTACACCTTC.

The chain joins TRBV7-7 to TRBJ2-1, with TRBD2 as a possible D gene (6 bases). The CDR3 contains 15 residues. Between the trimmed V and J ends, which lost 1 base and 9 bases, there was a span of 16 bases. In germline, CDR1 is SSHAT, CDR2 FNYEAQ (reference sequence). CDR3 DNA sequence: TGTGCCAGCAGCTTAGATCACGGGAGTGGGGGTGAGCAGTTCTTC. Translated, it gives CASSLDHGSGGEQFF. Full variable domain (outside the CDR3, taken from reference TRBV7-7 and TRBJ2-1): GAGVSQSPRYKVTKRGQDVTLRCDPISSHATLYWYQQALGQGPEFLTYFNYEAQPDKSGLPSDRFSAERPEGSISTLTIQRTEQRDSAMYRCASSLDHGSGGEQFFGPGTRLTVL.

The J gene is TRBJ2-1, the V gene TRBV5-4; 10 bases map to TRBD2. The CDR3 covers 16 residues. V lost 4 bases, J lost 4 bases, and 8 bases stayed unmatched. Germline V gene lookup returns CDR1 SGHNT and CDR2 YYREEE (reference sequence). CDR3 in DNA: TGTGCCAGCAGCCCCCCGCCTAGCGGGGGTTACAATGAGCAGTTCTTC. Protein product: CASSPPPSGGYNEQFF.

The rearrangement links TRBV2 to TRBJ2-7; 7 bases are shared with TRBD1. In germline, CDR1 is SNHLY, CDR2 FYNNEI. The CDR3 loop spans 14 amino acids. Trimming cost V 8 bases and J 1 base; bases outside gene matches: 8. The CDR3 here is CASAPDRESYEQYF. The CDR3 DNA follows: TGTGCCAGCGCTCCCGACAGGGAGTCCTACGAGCAGTACTTC.

The CDR3 region is CASSLTSSTDTQYF. The DNA for the CDR3 is TGTGCCAGCAGCTTGACTAGCAGCACAGATACGCAGTATTTT. This rearrangement joins TRBV11-3 to TRBJ2-3; 7 nucleotides agree with TRBD2. Germline values: CDR1 SGHNT, CDR2 YENEEA. The CDR3 covers 14 residues. V was pared by 3 bases and J by 0 bases, with 0 bases of the junction left unmatched.

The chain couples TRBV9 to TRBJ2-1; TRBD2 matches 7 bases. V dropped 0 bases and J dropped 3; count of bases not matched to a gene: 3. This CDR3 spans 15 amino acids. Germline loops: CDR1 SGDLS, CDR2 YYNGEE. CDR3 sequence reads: CASSVAASGYNEQFF. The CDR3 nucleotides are TGTGCCAGCAGCGTAGCGGCTAGCGGCTACAATGAGCAGTTCTTC. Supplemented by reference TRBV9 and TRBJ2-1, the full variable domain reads DSGVTQTPKHLITATGQRVTLRCSPRSGDLSVYWYQQSLDQGLQFLIQYYNGEERAKGNILERFSAQQFPDLHSELNLSSLELGDSALYFCASSVAASGYNEQFFGPGTRLTVL.

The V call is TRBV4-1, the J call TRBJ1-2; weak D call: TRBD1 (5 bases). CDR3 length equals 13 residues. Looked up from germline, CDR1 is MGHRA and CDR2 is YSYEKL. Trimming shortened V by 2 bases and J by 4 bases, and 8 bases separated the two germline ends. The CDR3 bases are TGCGCCAGCAGCCAATCAGGGCTCTATGGCTACACCTTC. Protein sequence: CASSQSGLYGYTF.

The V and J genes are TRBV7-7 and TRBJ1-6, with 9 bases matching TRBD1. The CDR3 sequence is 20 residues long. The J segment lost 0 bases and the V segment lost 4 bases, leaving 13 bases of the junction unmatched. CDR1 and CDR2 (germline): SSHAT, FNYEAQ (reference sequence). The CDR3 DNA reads TGTGCCAGCAGCTCAGTCCCGGGACAGGGACTCTACTCCTATAATTCACCCCTCCACTTT. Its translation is CASSSVPGQGLYSYNSPLHF.

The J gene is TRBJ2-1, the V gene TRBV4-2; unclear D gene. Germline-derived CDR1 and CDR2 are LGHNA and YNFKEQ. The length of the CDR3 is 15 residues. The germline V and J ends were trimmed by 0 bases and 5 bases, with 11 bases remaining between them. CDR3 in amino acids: CASSQDKLFNNEQFF. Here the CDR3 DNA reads TGTGCCAGCAGCCAAGACAAACTGTTCAACAATGAGCAGTTCTTC.